The text below deals with one T cell receptor beta chain. A junction boundary mismatches the germline segment, possibly from a read error. The data stem from a study of T-cell reconstitution after alpha-beta-depleted transplantation in children. Construction of the TCRbeta library involved unique molecular identifiers. TCRdb passed the PCR reads through MiXCR, listing each CDR3 protein once. The sample lists more than 250,000 distinct CDR3 sequences; over 8% were seen once. The CDR3 spans 13 residues. Germline V gene lookup returns CDR1 LGHNA and CDR2 YNFKEQ. The J gene is TRBJ1-1, the V gene TRBV4-2, with 9 nucleotides matching TRBD1. The source of this sequence is a human donor who donated a stem cell graft to a child with SCID. The sample consisted of PBMCs from the stem cell graft donor, taken from the stem cell graft. The CDR3 region has the DNA TGTGCCAGCAACCAAGGTGGGACAGGGGAAGCTTTCTTT. Its protein is CASNQGGTGEAFF.